This T cell receptor beta chain was retrieved from a study of T-cell memory formation after mild COVID-19 (dated by TCRdb to the early 2020s). In the study overall: TCR sequence clusters from the two donors were found to be largely donor specific. Two young, previously healthy adult volunteers made up the cohort, one male and one female. In two donors, T-cell clones that expanded and contracted after mild COVID-19 were tracked by sequencing TCRalpha and TCRbeta repertoires over time.

This clonotype was observed at least ten times. The antigen this receptor binds is unknown. Per-base qualities were not stored, and no clone one base away is much larger. Ficoll-Paque density gradient centrifugation was used to isolate PBMCs. The sequencer was an Illumina NovaSeq 6000. TCRalpha and TCRbeta cDNA libraries were constructed by 5'RACE with constant-segment primers, with sample barcodes and unique molecular identifiers being introduced. Trizol reagent was used to extract RNA from every sample. Library amplification was performed in two PCR steps, and a second sample barcode and Illumina TruSeq adapters were introduced in the second step. Libraries were sequenced on an Illumina NovaSeq with 2 x 150 bp paired-end reads. The original pipeline was this. Reads were demultiplexed and collapsed into UMI-guided consensus sequences with migec v1.2.7. Using mixcr v2.1.11, the UMI consensuses were aligned to TRA and TRB V and J templates and assembled into clonotypes. Expanded or contracted clonotypes were those called significant by both edgeR and NoisET, with noise models trained on biological replicates. edgeR calls used a false discovery rate-adjusted p below 0.01 and a log2 fold-change threshold of 1. As an exploratory analysis of dynamics, max-normalized trajectories of the 1000 most abundant clonotypes were examined with PCA combined with hierarchical clustering. Separately sequenced CD4+ and CD8+ repertoires were used to assign the CD4 or CD8 phenotype of responding clones. The public reads were quality trimmed at Q25 with fastp and then assembled into clones with MiXCR by TCRdb, keeping productive beta chains. All rows with the same CDR3 protein become a single entry with the most common DNA and genes. The V and J calls come from TCRdb's annotation, not from the publication. The sample profile shows approximately 290,000 distinct CDR3 sequences; around 8% of them were found once. The top ten constitute 22% of the sample.

Its CDR3 holds 11 amino acids, cysteine through phenylalanine. Just CDR3 DNA is preserved here, 33 bases in frame from base 1. Cut back by 5 bases and 2 bases, the V and J ends lie 4 bases apart. Here is what the overall study found, with its caveats: Some responding clones were detected in pre-infection memory, suggesting pre-existing cross-reactive memory T cells joined the SARS-CoV-2 response. SARS-CoV-2 specificity of the second-wave clones peaking on day 37 was not confirmed. Clones contracting from day 15 to 85 had balanced CD4/CD8 phenotypes, while a second wave expanding from day 15 to 37 was biased towards CD4+. The study covered only a couple of mild cases, and larger cohorts including severe cases with pre-infection samples were considered necessary. Contracting CD4+ clones were found mainly in CM and EM memory subsets, while CD8+ clones were enriched in EMRA.

The TCR was taken from a man younger than 35 who had mild COVID-19 (a few samples of this study predate the infection). The sample titles of this study are shuffled in the database, so cell type and time point are left out; the donor was told from shared clones. The V gene is TRBV12-3 or TRBV12-4 and the J gene is TRBJ2-7; too little of a D gene remains to name it. Sequenced input: PBMCs or a T cell subset sorted from them (not recorded which). The DNA reads as follows: TGTGCCAGCAGTCACACCTACGAGCAGTACTTC. Its protein is CASSHTYEQYF.